This TCR beta chain was recovered during a study of T cell responses to AZD1222 COVID-19 vaccine. Study details: The study pooled second doses at about 4 or about 12 weeks.

Germline V lookup: CDR1 SGHVS, CDR2 FNYEAQ. The CDR3 is 17 residues long. The germline V and J ends were trimmed by 5 bases and 4 bases, with 20 bases remaining between them. The table came from immunoSEQ multiplex PCR; TCRdb's copy has only in-frame clones and leaves some out. The table lists approximately 160,000 clones, just over 90% of them singletons. This specimen consisted of peripheral blood, obtained on day 0 of AZD1222 vaccination. The clonotype was recovered from an adult in good health. This chain connects TRBV7-6 to TRBJ2-2; D possibly corresponds to TRBD2 (5 bases). CDR3: CASSPQASSQGTGELFF. The CDR3 DNA reads as TGTGCCAGCAGCCCCCAGGCTAGCTCTCAAGGCACCGGGGAGCTGTTTTTT.